The 26 T cell receptor beta chains in this list originate from one sample, sequenced in a study of shared clonotypes between healthy human individuals. Naivety among CD8 cells was defined by CD45RO negativity and positive CCR7 selection, thereby excluding terminally differentiated effector memory CD45RA+ cells. Sequencing was performed with immunoSEQ multiplex PCR; in TCRdb, only in-frame clones are kept and a portion is missing. The sample carries around 580,000 clones, 95% to 98% recorded once. Source material: naive CD8+ T cells sorted from blood. The receptor source for this set is a man younger than 40 in good health.

This chain connects TRBV29-1 to TRBJ2-2; TRBD2 matches at 11 bases. V dropped 3 bases and J dropped 6; count of bases not matched to a gene: 9. Germline loops: CDR1 SQVTM, CDR2 ANQGSEA. The CDR3 extends over 16 amino acids. The CDR3 protein is CSVELGLAGQAGELFF. The CDR3, as DNA: TGCAGCGTTGAGCTCGGACTAGCGGGTCAGGCCGGGGAGCTGTTTTTT.

This rearrangement joins TRBV19 to TRBJ1-5; D not resolved. Germline assignment: CDR1 LNHDA and CDR2 SQIVND (reference sequence). With 10 bases removed from V and 2 bases from J, the gap between germline ends came to 18 bases. This CDR3 comprises 15 residues. Here the CDR3 reads CATHDQAYGNQPQHF. For the CDR3, the DNA is TGTGCCACCCACGATCAAGCATACGGCAATCAGCCCCAGCATTTT.

V and J are TRBV29-1 and TRBJ1-4; D gene ambiguous. V lost 5 bases, J lost 6 bases, and 19 bases lay in between. This CDR3 comprises 15 residues. Germline CDR1 is SQVTM and CDR2 is ANQGSEA. The CDR3 reads CSVLVLGDTDEKLFF. The CDR3 bases are TGCAGCGTTTTAGTTCTGGGAGATACTGATGAAAAACTGTTTTTT.

The J gene is TRBJ2-7, the V gene TRBV18; tentative D call: TRBD1 (5 bases). The V end was cut by 2 bases, the J end by 0 bases, with 11 bases between. CDR3 length: 15 amino acids. Per germline, CDR1 KGHSH and CDR2 LQKENI. The CDR3: CASSPDRDFSYEQYF. DNA of the CDR3: TGTGCCAGCTCACCAGACAGAGACTTCTCCTACGAGCAGTACTTC.

The gene calls are TRBV4-1 and TRBJ2-1; 9 bases match TRBD1. With V trimmed by 0 bases and J by 8 bases, 11 bases remained unmatched. The V gene's germline CDR1 is MGHRA and CDR2 YSYEKL. The length of the CDR3 is 17 residues. CDR3 sequence reads: CASSQDKDRGFMDEQFF. CDR3 nucleotides: TGCGCCAGCAGCCAAGATAAGGACAGGGGTTTTATGGATGAGCAGTTCTTC.

This clone was detected once. This chain connects TRBV27 to TRBJ2-2, with D unclear. V gave up 5 bases and J gave up 3 bases, with 7 bases separating them. The CDR3 has 13 residues. The germline CDR1 and CDR2 sequences are MNHEY and SMNVEV (reference sequence). The CDR3 protein is CASSASHTGELFF. DNA of the CDR3: TGTGCCAGCAGTGCGAGTCACACCGGGGAGCTGTTTTTT.

The chain has TRBV19 and TRBJ1-3, with 8 bases identical to TRBD1. From germline, CDR1 is LNHDA and CDR2 SQIVND (reference sequence). The CDR3 runs to 16 residues. V lost 5 bases and J lost 4; bases outside the gene matches: 10. The CDR3 loop is CASSPVGQAAGNTIYF. CDR3 DNA sequence: TGTGCCAGTAGTCCCGTGGGACAGGCGGCAGGAAACACCATATATTTT.

The chain employs TRBV27 and TRBJ2-3; maybe TRBD1 (5 bases). CDR3 size: 15 residues. Per the germline V gene, CDR1 is MNHEY and CDR2 is SMNVEV (reference sequence). Trimming removed 2 bases at V and 2 bases at J, with 11 bases between. The CDR3 region is CASSLGAAHTDTQYF. The CDR3 DNA follows: TGTGCCAGCAGTTTAGGGGCGGCCCACACAGATACGCAGTATTTT.

The gene calls are TRBV11-2 and TRBJ2-1; 7 nucleotides line up with TRBD2. From germline, CDR1 is SGHAT and CDR2 FQNNGV. The CDR3 consists of 17 residues. Germline trimming cut 0 bases from V and 9 bases from J; bases unmatched to any gene: 14. The CDR3 sequence: CASSLETGEGTVGEQFF. The CDR3 DNA reads TGTGCCAGCAGCTTAGAGACGGGGGAGGGTACGGTTGGTGAGCAGTTCTTC.

The chain carries TRBV7-8 and TRBJ2-3, with TRBD2 identical over 8 bases. The germline CDR1 and CDR2 sequences are SGHVS and FQNEAQ. The ends lost 5 bases at V and 1 base at J; junction bases unmatched: 2. This CDR3 has 14 residues. The CDR3 region has the DNA TGTGCCAGCAGCCAGACTAGCGGCACAGATACGCAGTATTTT. It specifies CASSQTSGTDTQYF.

The V gene is TRBV11-2, the J gene TRBJ2-7; a weak D match, TRBD1 (6 bases). This CDR3 contains 13 residues. CDR1 is SGHAT and CDR2 is FQNNGV in the germline V gene. V shed 10 bases and J shed 1 base, with 14 bases lying between them. The CDR3 coding sequence is TGTGCCACCCACAGGGAAGAATCCTACGAGCAGTACTTC. Translated, it gives CATHREESYEQYF.

The chain links TRBV27 to TRBJ2-7; 7 bases are shared with TRBD2. Germline V gives CDR1 MNHEY, CDR2 SMNVEV (reference sequence). CDR3 length equals 15 residues. With 6 bases clipped from V and 6 bases from J, the junction kept 14 bases outside the gene matches. CDR3 in DNA: TGTGCCAGCAGACCGGGACTATACACCACTACCGAGCAGTACTTC. It codes for CASRPGLYTTTEQYF.

The genes are TRBV13 and TRBJ2-7; the match to TRBD1 covers 8 bases. V trimming: 6 bases; J trimming: 4 bases; junction bases outside the gene matches: 8. Germline CDR1 and CDR2: PRHDT and FYEKMQ (reference sequence). The CDR3 loop spans 14 amino acids. CDR3 nucleotide sequence: TGTGCCAGCAGTACGGACAGGGCCGGATACGAGCAGTACTTC. Its protein is CASSTDRAGYEQYF.

The chain combines TRBV28 with TRBJ1-1, with D tentatively TRBD1 (5 bases). The germline V and J ends were trimmed by 10 bases and 5 bases, with 17 bases remaining between them. The V gene's germline CDR1 is MDHEN and CDR2 SYDVKM. The CDR3 length is 13 residues. For the CDR3, the DNA is TGTGCCACCCAGGGCTTCGGTGGGACTGAAGCTTTCTTT. Its translation: CATQGFGGTEAFF.

The genes are TRBV7-3 and TRBJ2-3, with a tentative D call TRBD2 (6 bases). V was cut by 4 bases and J by 0 bases, with 14 bases left in between. Germline V gives CDR1 SGHTA, CDR2 FQGTGA. This CDR3 has 16 residues. The chain's CDR3 is CASSSTRNYSTDTQYF. CDR3 nucleotides: TGTGCCAGCAGCTCGACTAGAAACTATAGCACAGATACGCAGTATTTT.

The rearrangement joins TRBV20-1 to TRBJ2-1; D is ambiguous. The germline gives CDR1 DFQATT, CDR2 SNEGSKA (reference sequence). Trimming pared 6 bases from V and 4 bases from J, leaving 7 bases between. The CDR3 consists of 11 residues. The CDR3, as DNA: TGCAGTGCCAATAAGTACAATGAGCAGTTCTTC. This codes for CSANKYNEQFF.

To note about this clone: The sample carries other DNA sequences with the same CDR3. This sequence joins TRBV9 and TRBJ2-5; TRBD2 matches at 7 bases. Trimming at V came to 3 bases and at J to 2 bases, leaving 4 bases not matched to a gene. This CDR3 is 14 amino acids long. Germline V gene data show CDR1 as SGDLS and CDR2 as YYNGEE. Written as DNA, the CDR3 is TGTGCCAGCAGCGGGAGCGGGAATCAAGAGACCCAGTACTTC. It encodes CASSGSGNQETQYF. Full variable domain (rest looked up from reference TRBV9 and TRBJ2-5): DSGVTQTPKHLITATGQRVTLRCSPRSGDLSVYWYQQSLDQGLQFLIQYYNGEERAKGNILERFSAQQFPDLHSELNLSSLELGDSALYFCASSGSGNQETQYFGPGTRLLVL.

V is TRBV15 and J is TRBJ1-4; unclear D gene. The CDR3 contains 18 residues. CDR1 and CDR2 from the germline V gene are LNHNV and YYDKDF (reference sequence). Trimming removed 3 bases at V and 8 bases at J, with 25 bases between. The CDR3 DNA sequence: TGTGCCACCAGCAGGGGGTCCGGCTGGGATTTTTCCCAAGAAAAACTGTTTTTT. Translation: CATSRGSGWDFSQEKLFF.

The genes are TRBV7-6 and TRBJ1-5; 8 nucleotides match TRBD1. V trimming: 5 bases; J trimming: 5 bases; junction bases outside the gene matches: 11. This CDR3 comprises 16 residues. Germline CDR1 reads SGHVS; CDR2 reads FNYEAQ. This chain's CDR3 is CASSTHTDRDYQPQHF. CDR3 bases: TGTGCCAGCAGCACTCACACGGACAGGGATTATCAGCCCCAGCATTTT.

The rearrangement joins TRBV5-6 to TRBJ2-5; 9 bases line up with TRBD1. This CDR3 has 14 amino acids. The V and J ends lost 3 bases and 4 bases, in that order; junction bases with no gene match: 4. Germline V CDR1 and CDR2: SGHDT, YYEEEE. The CDR3 spells CASSWGTGRETQYF. In DNA form, the CDR3 reads TGTGCCAGCAGCTGGGGGACAGGGAGAGAGACCCAGTACTTC.

J is TRBJ2-6 and V is TRBV5-6, with D possibly matching TRBD2 (5 bases). The CDR3 is 15 amino acids. From germline, CDR1 is SGHDT and CDR2 YYEEEE. Trimming left V 0 bases short and J 2 bases short, with 6 bases between. CDR3 amino acids: CASSLGRTGANVLTF. CDR3 in DNA: TGTGCCAGCAGCTTGGGGAGGACTGGGGCCAACGTCCTGACTTTC.

The V and J genes are TRBV7-6 and TRBJ1-5; TRBD1 agrees at 7 bases. Germline CDR1 reads SGHVS; CDR2 reads FNYEAQ. The CDR3 contains 14 residues. With 2 bases clipped from V and 7 bases from J, the junction kept 5 bases outside the gene matches. CDR3 sequence reads: CASSLSGGHQPQHF. CDR3 nucleotides: TGTGCCAGCAGCTTATCAGGGGGTCACCAGCCCCAGCATTTT.

This sequence joins TRBV25-1 and TRBJ2-2; no definite D call. Trimming removed 8 bases at V and 8 bases at J, with 6 bases between. Germline CDR1 is MGHDK and CDR2 is SYGVNS. The CDR3 is made up of 10 amino acids. The CDR3 loop reads CASLGGELFF. The DNA of the CDR3 is TGTGCCAGCTTAGGAGGGGAGCTGTTTTTT.

The gene calls are TRBV28 and TRBJ1-5, with D tentatively TRBD1 (5 bases). The CDR3 has 16 amino acids. Germline V gene lookup returns CDR1 MDHEN and CDR2 SYDVKM. The V end was cut by 4 bases, the J end by 2 bases, with 15 bases between. The CDR3 loop reads CASSSRETWRNQPQHF. The CDR3 region has the DNA TGTGCCAGCAGTTCCAGGGAGACTTGGCGCAATCAGCCCCAGCATTTT.

The rearrangement links TRBV7-8 to TRBJ2-1; 7 positions match TRBD1. Germline values: CDR1 SGHVS, CDR2 FQNEAQ. This CDR3 is 16 amino acids long. Trimming removed 5 bases from V and 1 base from J; junction bases left unmatched: 8. CDR3 protein: CASSPRQGPSYNEQFF. The CDR3 DNA reads as TGTGCCAGCAGCCCACGACAGGGTCCGTCCTACAATGAGCAGTTCTTC. The full variable domain, completed using reference TRBV7-8 and TRBJ2-1, is GAGVSQSPRYKVAKRGQDVALRCDPISGHVSLFWYQQALGQGPEFLTYFQNEAQLDKSGLPSDRFFAERPEGSVSTLKIQRTQQEDSAVYLCASSPRQGPSYNEQFFGPGTRLTVL.

As to this clone: At the DNA level, this CDR3 is encoded by other sequences in the same sample as well. The gene calls are TRBV27 and TRBJ2-7; 8 bases are a match to TRBD1. After removal of 3 bases from V and 4 bases from J, the junction contained 5 bases not matched to a gene. The CDR3 has 14 residues. Germline V gene sequence: CDR1 MNHEY, CDR2 SMNVEV (reference sequence). CDR3 coding DNA: TGTGCCAGCAGTTTCGGACAGGGTCTTTACGAGCAGTACTTC. Encoded protein: CASSFGQGLYEQYF.